Each of the 18 T cell receptor beta chains below was sequenced from the same sample in a study of blood T cell repertoires in COVID-19. Produced via immunoSEQ multiplex PCR; TCRdb's table is partial and in-frame only. The sample has some 300,000 clones; about nine tenths are singletons. The specimen was PBMCs or T cells enriched from blood (not recorded which). These receptors all stem from a man in his thirties or forties who had recovered from COVID-19.

The chain joins TRBV30 to TRBJ2-3, with a weak D call TRBD2 (6 bases). V shed 2 bases and J shed 0 bases, with 18 bases lying between them. Germline-derived CDR1 and CDR2 are GTSNPN and SVGIG (reference sequence). The CDR3 runs to 17 residues. CDR3 residues: CAWSPPRLGRSTDTQYF. CDR3 DNA sequence: TGTGCCTGGAGTCCTCCCAGACTAGGAAGGAGCACAGATACGCAGTATTTT.

This clone was counted a few times. This sequence joins TRBV5-1 and TRBJ2-5; D is perhaps TRBD1 (6 bases). Germline loops: CDR1 SGHRS, CDR2 YFSETQ. Trimming left V 0 bases short and J 5 bases short, with 11 bases between. CDR3 length equals 14 residues. This CDR3 reads CASSLVGGRETQYF. The CDR3 DNA follows: TGCGCCAGCAGCTTGGTAGGGGGTAGGGAGACCCAGTACTTC. The variable domain in full, with the rest retrieved from reference TRBV5-1 and TRBJ2-5, is KAGVTQTPRYLIKTRGQQVTLSCSPISGHRSVSWYQQTPGQGLQFLFEYFSETQRNKGNFPGRFSGRQFSNSRSEMNVSTLELGDSALYLCASSLVGGRETQYFGPGTRLLVL.

The J gene is TRBJ1-4, the V gene TRBV5-5; 7 bases are a match to TRBD1. Germline-derived CDR1 and CDR2 are SGHKS and YYEKEE (reference sequence). This CDR3 is built from 15 residues. V gave up 4 bases and J gave up 5 bases; unmatched junction bases: 8. The CDR3 DNA reads as TGTGCCAGCAGCGTCCGGGACAGCCGAAATGAAAAACTGTTTTTT. Residues: CASSVRDSRNEKLFF.

This chain connects TRBV7-2 to TRBJ1-2; D unclear. V was clipped by 4 bases and J by 4 bases, with 25 bases between them. Germline V gene sequence: CDR1 SGHTA, CDR2 FQGNSA. This CDR3 has 18 amino acids. CDR3 amino acids: CASSSLSFLWQSSYGYTF. The DNA of the CDR3 is TGTGCCAGCAGCTCCCTGTCCTTCCTTTGGCAGTCTTCCTATGGCTACACCTTC.

This chain joins TRBV24-1 and TRBJ2-1, with D maybe TRBD2 (6 bases). The length of the CDR3 is 11 residues. V was trimmed by 9 bases and J by 8 bases, leaving 10 bases between them. The V gene's germline CDR1 is KGHDR and CDR2 SFDVKD. The CDR3 bases are TGTGCCACCCGACTAGGGGATGAGCAGTTCTTC. It is translated as CATRLGDEQFF.

The chain carries TRBV18 and TRBJ2-7; 7 bases are shared with TRBD1. V lost 4 bases and J lost 2; bases outside the gene matches: 8. This CDR3 comprises 15 residues. Per the germline V gene, CDR1 is KGHSH and CDR2 is LQKENI. The CDR3 DNA follows: TGTGCCAGCTCACTAGGACAGGTAGTAGCCTACGAGCAGTACTTC. Translated, it gives CASSLGQVVAYEQYF. The complete variable domain, with remaining parts taken from reference TRBV18 and TRBJ2-7, reads NAGVMQNPRHLVRRRGQEARLRCSPMKGHSHVYWYRQLPEEGLKFMVYLQKENIIDESGMPKERFSAEFPKEGPSILRIQQVVRGDSAAYFCASSLGQVVAYEQYFGPGTRLTVT.

This chain uses TRBV9 with TRBJ2-2, with 8 bases matching TRBD1. From germline, CDR1 is SGDLS and CDR2 YYNGEE. This CDR3 has 17 residues. V gave up 4 bases and J gave up 1 base; unmatched junction bases: 9. In nucleotides, the CDR3 is TGTGCCAGCAGCTCCCCCCCCGGGACAGGGAACACCGGGGAGCTGTTTTTT. Translated, it gives CASSSPPGTGNTGELFF.

The chain couples TRBV5-1 to TRBJ2-5, with D possibly TRBD1 on 6 matching bases. V was cut by 7 bases and J by 2 bases, with 15 bases left in between. The CDR3 is 14 amino acids. The germline V gene encodes CDR1 SGHRS and CDR2 YFSETQ. CDR3 residues: CASYEDRDQETQYF. The CDR3 nucleotides read TGCGCCAGCTATGAGGACAGAGATCAAGAGACCCAGTACTTC.

This chain connects TRBV11-2 to TRBJ2-1; 7 bases are a match to TRBD2. J was trimmed by 12 bases and V by 6 bases; bases with no gene match: 20. CDR1 is SGHAT, CDR2 FQNNGV, per germline. This CDR3 contains 16 residues. The DNA of the CDR3 is TGTGCCAGCAGTCTAAGCGGGATGGGATATCAAAAAGGGCAGTTCTTC. This sequence encodes CASSLSGMGYQKGQFF.

This clone appeared once. The J gene is TRBJ2-3, the V gene TRBV28; D not resolved. Per germline, CDR1 MDHEN and CDR2 SYDVKM. V was pared by 6 bases and J by 5 bases, with 9 bases between. The length of the CDR3 is 12 residues. The CDR3 DNA sequence: TGTGCCAGCAGAGACAATGTAGATACGCAGTATTTT. This gives the protein CASRDNVDTQYF.

The chain links TRBV5-1 to TRBJ2-2, with D possibly being TRBD2 (5 bases). Germline loops: CDR1 SGHRS, CDR2 YFSETQ. CDR3 length equals 17 residues. Trimming removed 0 bases from V and 7 bases from J, with 19 bases in between. The CDR3 coding sequence is TGCGCCAGCAGCTTGGCCCTTTTTTTCGAGGGAAGCGGGGAGCTGTTTTTT. This translates into CASSLALFFEGSGELFF.

The J gene is TRBJ1-1, the V gene TRBV10-3; a possible D gene is TRBD1 (5 bases). The CDR3 spans 14 residues. The germline V and J ends were trimmed by 2 bases and 8 bases, with 15 bases remaining between them. Germline V gives CDR1 ENHRY, CDR2 SYGVKD. The CDR3 loop reads CAISERVSGQEAFF. The CDR3 DNA follows: TGTGCCATCAGTGAGAGGGTAAGTGGACAAGAAGCTTTCTTT.

The genes are TRBV27 and TRBJ2-5, with TRBD1 matching 11 bases. Germline V gives CDR1 MNHEY, CDR2 SMNVEV (reference sequence). V trimming: 3 bases; J trimming: 5 bases; junction bases outside the gene matches: 11. The CDR3 is 17 residues long. The CDR3 spells CASSLRTGGSVSETQYF. The DNA for the CDR3 is TGTGCCAGCAGTTTGAGGACAGGGGGCTCGGTTTCGGAGACCCAGTACTTC.

The V and J genes are TRBV16 and TRBJ1-2; D is unclear. Germline values: CDR1 KGHSY, CDR2 FQNENV. Trimming stripped 1 base from V and 10 bases from J, with 16 bases between. The CDR3 is 14 amino acids. The CDR3 loop is CASSQWTFPGYYTF. CDR3 DNA sequence: TGTGCCAGCAGCCAATGGACTTTCCCGGGTTACTACACCTTC.

The CDR3 DNA sequence: TGTGCCAGCAGTGACACTAACACCGGGGAGCTGTTTTTT. This encodes CASSDTNTGELFF. V is TRBV6-4 and J is TRBJ2-2; D remains unclear. This CDR3 has 13 amino acids. The germline V gene encodes CDR1 MRHNA and CDR2 SNTAGT. V was shortened by 2 bases and J by 2 bases, with 3 bases between the two germline ends.

This clone was seen a single time. The chain combines TRBV5-4 with TRBJ2-3; no reliable D call. Germline CDR1 reads SGHNT; CDR2 reads YYREEE (reference sequence). Deletions cut 7 bases from V and 6 bases from J, with 9 bases between. The CDR3 covers 11 residues. CDR3 residues: CASVYADTQYF. DNA of the CDR3: TGTGCCAGCGTCTATGCGGATACGCAGTATTTT.

This CDR3 reads CASSPGQGDAEPQHF. CDR3 in DNA: TGTGCCAGCAGCCCCGGACAGGGGGATGCGGAGCCCCAGCATTTT. This chain connects TRBV3-1 (or the pseudogene TRBV3-2) to TRBJ1-5; the match to TRBD1 covers 10 bases. Unmatched junction bases numbered 8, after V lost 4 bases and J lost 8 bases. The CDR3 has 15 amino acids. Germline-derived CDR1 and CDR2 are LGHDT and YNNKEL (reference sequence).

This clone was recorded once. The chain couples TRBV24-1 to TRBJ2-5; 7 positions agree with TRBD1. V was clipped by 4 bases and J by 5 bases; unmatched bases: 9. Germline V lookup: CDR1 KGHDR, CDR2 SFDVKD. The CDR3 extends over 15 amino acids. This CDR3 reads CATSDSHRGRETQYF. CDR3 coding DNA: TGTGCCACCAGTGACTCTCACAGGGGTCGGGAGACCCAGTACTTC.